This T cell receptor beta chain was identified in a study of blood T cell repertoires in COVID-19. Study summary: Donors in the United States, Italy and Spain gave samples during acute or convalescent COVID-19. PBMCs, B-cell-depleted T cells, or T cells were the source of the cDNA or gDNA that made up the material.

This CDR3 comprises 14 residues. Trimming took 3 bases from V and 3 from J, leaving 9 bases between them. The germline gives CDR1 SGHTA, CDR2 FQGNSA. As handled by the study authors: Reference gene primer amplification yielded estimated nucleated cell counts. The table came from immunoSEQ multiplex PCR; TCRdb's copy has only in-frame clones and leaves some out. That table is the source of V, J and clone size, and D and trimming were worked out from the DNA. The data show about 140,000 clones, approximately 80% seen once. The sample taken for sequencing was peripheral blood. This chain connects TRBV7-2 to TRBJ2-4; D may be TRBD1 (6 bases). This TCR came from a human donor in a cohort sampled during active COVID-19. CDR3 DNA sequence: TGTGCCAGCAGCTTGGCCAGGGGCAAAAACATTCAGTACTTC. This translates into CASSLARGKNIQYF.